These 15 T cell receptor beta chains were all obtained from the same sample, sequenced in a study of type 1 regulatory T cells. Via MiXCR, TCRdb re-called the reads, giving one row per CDR3 protein. The data hold some 90,000 distinct CDR3 sequences, with about a third observed a single time. The sequenced material came from CD4+ T cells, either the whole sample or a sorted fraction (not recorded which). The receptors here all came from a human donor in good health.

Here the CDR3 DNA reads TGCAGTGCCATATCCGGACAGGGGTTGGAGACCCAGTACTTC. Translated, it gives CSAISGQGLETQYF. This chain connects TRBV20-1 to TRBJ2-5; TRBD1 matches 9 bases. CDR1 is DFQATT, CDR2 SNEGSKA, per germline (reference sequence). Trimming took 6 bases from V and 5 from J; bases not matched to a gene: 10. The CDR3 covers 14 residues.

CDR3 amino acids: CASSVGTLRETQYF. The CDR3 DNA follows: TGTGCCAGCAGCGTTGGGACACTTAGGGAGACCCAGTACTTC. The chain is built from TRBV9 and TRBJ2-5, with D possibly TRBD1 on 6 matching bases. V was shortened by 2 bases and J by 5 bases, with 13 bases between the two germline ends. Germline loops: CDR1 SGDLS, CDR2 YYNGEE. This CDR3 comprises 14 residues. Complete variable domain (other parts from reference TRBV9 and TRBJ2-5): DSGVTQTPKHLITATGQRVTLRCSPRSGDLSVYWYQQSLDQGLQFLIQYYNGEERAKGNILERFSAQQFPDLHSELNLSSLELGDSALYFCASSVGTLRETQYFGPGTRLLVL.

The table lists this clonotype with a few counts. The chain couples TRBV5-6 to TRBJ2-1; 12 bases map to TRBD2. The ends lost 3 bases at V and 3 bases at J; junction bases unmatched: 10. The CDR3 is made up of 18 amino acids. CDR1 and CDR2 (germline): SGHDT, YYEEEE. The CDR3 region has the DNA TGTGCCAGCAGCTGGGGGCGGACTAGCGGGAAGATCTACAATGAGCAGTTCTTC. Its translation: CASSWGRTSGKIYNEQFF.

This clonotype was counted only a few times. V usage is TRBV20-1 and J usage is TRBJ1-5, with D hard to call. The CDR3 runs 13 residues. Germline CDR1 and CDR2: DFQATT and SNEGSKA (reference sequence). V was clipped by 3 bases and J by 6 bases, with 12 bases between them. The CDR3 nucleotides read TGCAGTGCTAGTAATTCCTTAAGTCAGCCCCAGCATTTT. This codes for CSASNSLSQPQHF.

This chain links TRBV3-1 with TRBJ1-2, with D tentatively TRBD1 (5 bases). The CDR3 runs 13 residues. Trimming stripped 1 base from V and 4 bases from J, with 7 bases between. CDR1 LGHDT and CDR2 YNNKEL come from the germline V gene (reference sequence). The CDR3 DNA reads TGTGCCAGCAGCCAAGGAACAGGCTATGGCTACACCTTC. Translating gives CASSQGTGYGYTF.

This clonotype was observed a few times. The chain is built from TRBV4-1 and TRBJ1-6; 7 nucleotides match TRBD1. Germline V CDR1 and CDR2: MGHRA, YSYEKL. Trimming at V came to 2 bases and at J to 4 bases, leaving 8 bases not matched to a gene. This CDR3 has 17 amino acids. CDR3 sequence: CASSQLPPGQYNSPLHF. The DNA for the CDR3 is TGCGCCAGCAGCCAATTACCCCCGGGACAGTATAATTCACCCCTCCACTTT.

The V gene is TRBV30, the J gene TRBJ2-6, with TRBD1 matching over 7 bases. This CDR3 contains 15 residues. After removal of 0 bases from V and 2 bases from J, the junction contained 1 base not matched to a gene. The germline gives CDR1 GTSNPN, CDR2 SVGIG (reference sequence). In DNA, the CDR3 is TGTGCCTGGAGTGTAGGGACAGCTGGGGCCAACGTCCTGACTTTC. The encoded protein is CAWSVGTAGANVLTF.

This sequence joins TRBV19 and TRBJ2-1; TRBD2 agrees at 11 bases. Germline values: CDR1 LNHDA, CDR2 SQIVND (reference sequence). J was trimmed by 6 bases and V by 6 bases; bases with no gene match: 7. The CDR3 has 15 residues. CDR3: CASSSRLAGLNEQFF. The CDR3 DNA follows: TGTGCCAGTAGCTCCCGACTAGCGGGGCTCAATGAGCAGTTCTTC.

The chain has TRBV7-8 and TRBJ2-1, with 12 bases that match TRBD2. Germline CDR1 is SGHVS and CDR2 is FQNEAQ. V lost 5 bases to trimming and J lost 3 bases; unmatched junction nucleotides: 5. The CDR3 contains 16 residues. CDR3 loop: CASSPRLAGDYNEQFF. The DNA of the CDR3 is TGTGCCAGCAGCCCACGACTAGCGGGAGACTACAATGAGCAGTTCTTC.

The chain links TRBV7-2 to TRBJ1-5; D unclear. Trimming shortened V by 6 bases and J by 4 bases, and 13 bases separated the two germline ends. This CDR3 comprises 14 residues. Germline CDR1 reads SGHTA; CDR2 reads FQGNSA. CDR3 bases: TGTGCCAGCAGACGGAGGACCGCAAATCAGCCCCAGCATTTT. This encodes CASRRRTANQPQHF.

This clonotype was detected a few times. The gene calls are TRBV2 and TRBJ1-3, with D possibly being TRBD1 (5 bases). The V end lost 6 bases, the J end lost 0 bases, and 6 bases lay between the germline ends. This CDR3 has 13 residues. Germline V lookup: CDR1 SNHLY, CDR2 FYNNEI. The CDR3 DNA follows: TGTGCCAGCAGAGGGGACTCTGGAAACACCATATATTTT. As protein: CASRGDSGNTIYF.

The chain couples TRBV19 to TRBJ2-2, with TRBD1 matching 8 bases. Germline CDR1 LNHDA, CDR2 SQIVND (reference sequence). This CDR3 is 16 amino acids long. V lost 3 bases and J lost 6; bases outside the gene matches: 9. The CDR3 coding sequence is TGTGCCAGTAGTATCTCGGCAGGGGGCTTGCCCGGGGAGCTGTTTTTT. Its protein is CASSISAGGLPGELFF.

V is TRBV15 and J is TRBJ2-1, with 12 positions matching TRBD2. The V gene end was trimmed by 0 bases and the J gene end by 4 bases; junction bases not matched to a gene: 13. Germline V gene lookup returns CDR1 LNHNV and CDR2 YYDKDF (reference sequence). The CDR3 covers 20 residues. The CDR3 DNA is TGTGCCACCAGCAGAGATAGGGGGCTAGCGGGAGGGCCGGGTTACAATGAGCAGTTCTTC. Amino acids: CATSRDRGLAGGPGYNEQFF.

The chain is built from TRBV5-1 and TRBJ1-1; 7 nucleotides align to TRBD1. This CDR3 has 15 amino acids. Germline CDR1 is SGHRS and CDR2 is YFSETQ. J gave up 5 bases and V 4 bases, and 11 bases lay outside the gene matches. Written as DNA, the CDR3 is TGCGCCAGCAGCCCAGACACAGGGGTCTGGACTGAAGCTTTCTTT. This gives the protein CASSPDTGVWTEAFF.

In its sample, this clonotype was seen once. This chain joins TRBV7-2 and TRBJ1-5, with TRBD1 matching 10 bases. The CDR3 is 13 amino acids. Losses at the gene ends were 4 bases for V and 7 bases for J; bases not matched to a gene: 1. Germline V gene lookup returns CDR1 SGHTA and CDR2 FQGNSA. In DNA form, the CDR3 reads TGTGCCAGCAGCTCGGACAGGGGGCAGCCCCAGCATTTT. It yields the protein CASSSDRGQPQHF.